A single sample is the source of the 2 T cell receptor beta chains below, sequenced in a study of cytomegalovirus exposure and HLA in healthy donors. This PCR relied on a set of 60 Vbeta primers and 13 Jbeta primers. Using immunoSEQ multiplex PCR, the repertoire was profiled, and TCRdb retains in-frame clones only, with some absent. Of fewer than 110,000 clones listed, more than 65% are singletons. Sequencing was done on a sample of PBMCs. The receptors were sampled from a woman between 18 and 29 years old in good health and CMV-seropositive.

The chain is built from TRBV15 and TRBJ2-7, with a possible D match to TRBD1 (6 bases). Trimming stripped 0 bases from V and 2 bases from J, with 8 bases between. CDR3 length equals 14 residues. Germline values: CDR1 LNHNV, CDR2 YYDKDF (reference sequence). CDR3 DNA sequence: TGTGCCACCAGCAGAGAGACAGGTACCTACGAGCAGTACTTC. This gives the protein CATSRETGTYEQYF.

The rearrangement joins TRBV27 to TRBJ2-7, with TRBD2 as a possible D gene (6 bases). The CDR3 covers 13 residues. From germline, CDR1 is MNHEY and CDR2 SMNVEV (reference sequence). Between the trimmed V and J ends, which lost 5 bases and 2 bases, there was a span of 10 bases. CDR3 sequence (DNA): TGTGCCAGCAGTAGCCAGCGGGCCTACGAGCAGTACTTC. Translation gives CASSSQRAYEQYF.